Each of the 13 T cell receptor beta chains below was sequenced from the same sample in a study of immune characterization of retroperitoneal liposarcoma. TCRdb used MiXCR to reprocess the PCR reads, holding one entry per CDR3 protein. The table lists 2,000 to 2,500 distinct CDR3 sequences, around a third of them singletons. The sequenced sample was tumor tissue. All receptors derive from a male donor with retroperitoneal liposarcoma.

This clonotype is medium-sized (0.01 to 0.1%). This sequence joins TRBV6-1 and TRBJ2-1; 8 bases are shared with TRBD1. V trimming: 8 bases; J trimming: 0 bases; junction bases outside the gene matches: 0. This CDR3 comprises 13 residues. Germline V CDR1 and CDR2: MNHNS, SASEGT. DNA for the CDR3: TGTGCCAGCGGACAGGGCTCCTACAATGAGCAGTTCTTC. Translating it yields CASGQGSYNEQFF.

This clonotype is categorized as medium-sized. This chain joins TRBV4-1 and TRBJ2-2; no reliable D call. V gave up 3 bases and J gave up 4 bases, with 12 bases separating them. Germline V gene lookup returns CDR1 MGHRA and CDR2 YSYEKL. The CDR3 spans 15 residues. The CDR3 loop is CASSHPPVLTGELFF. The DNA of the CDR3 is TGCGCCAGCAGCCACCCTCCAGTACTCACCGGGGAGCTGTTTTTT.

The rearrangement joins TRBV29-1 to TRBJ2-5, with TRBD2 matching over 7 bases. Looked up from germline, CDR1 is SQVTM and CDR2 is ANQGSEA. This CDR3 comprises 15 residues. The J segment lost 1 base and the V segment lost 7 bases, leaving 12 bases of the junction unmatched. The CDR3 reads CSAETHSSGQETQYF. The CDR3 DNA reads TGCAGCGCCGAGACGCACTCTAGCGGCCAAGAGACCCAGTACTTC.

CDR3 coding DNA: TGCGCCAGCAGCCAAGAGGGACTAGCGGGCAATGAGCAGTTCTTC. Translating it yields CASSQEGLAGNEQFF. The genes are TRBV4-1 and TRBJ2-1; 12 bases map to TRBD2. The CDR3 is made up of 15 amino acids. Germline V gene sequence: CDR1 MGHRA, CDR2 YSYEKL. Losses at the gene ends were 0 bases for V and 6 bases for J; bases not matched to a gene: 0.

In its sample, this clonotype was seen a few times. The chain carries TRBV14 and TRBJ2-1; 7 nucleotides match TRBD2. This CDR3 has 18 amino acids. Per germline, CDR1 SGHDN and CDR2 FVKESK. Trimming removed 4 bases from V and 4 bases from J; junction bases left unmatched: 16. CDR3 nucleotides: TGTGCCAGCAGCCCAGCGGGATTTATTCCTACCGGGTACAATGAGCAGTTCTTC. Its translation is CASSPAGFIPTGYNEQFF.

This clonotype has only a few counts. A much larger clone lies a single base off, so this may be a read error. The gene calls are TRBV6-1 and TRBJ2-5; the match to TRBD1 covers 7 bases. CDR1 is MNHNS, CDR2 SASEGT, per germline. Trimming took 8 bases from V and 4 from J; bases not matched to a gene: 7. This CDR3 has 13 residues. The chain's CDR3 is CASVWTGRETQYF. For the CDR3, the DNA is TGTGCCAGCGTCTGGACAGGACGAGAGACCCAGTACTTC.

The V gene is TRBV6-5, the J gene TRBJ2-6; D remains ambiguous. Germline CDR1 reads MNHEY; CDR2 reads SVGAGI. The CDR3 runs 14 residues. Trimming left V 7 bases short and J 0 bases short, with 7 bases between. The CDR3 loop is CASTPFSGANVLTF. The CDR3 nucleotides are TGTGCCAGCACCCCCTTCTCTGGGGCCAACGTCCTGACTTTC.

By proportion, this clonotype is large. The genes are TRBV6-5 and TRBJ2-1; weak D call: TRBD1 (6 bases). Deletions cut 0 bases from V and 4 bases from J, with 10 bases between. Per germline, CDR1 MNHEY and CDR2 SVGAGI. This CDR3 is 15 amino acids long. In DNA, the CDR3 is TGTGCCAGCAGTTACTCTACAGGGAAATACAATGAGCAGTTCTTC. Translated, it gives CASSYSTGKYNEQFF.

The rearrangement links TRBV6-1 to TRBJ2-1; D may be TRBD1 or TRBD2 (5 bases each). The CDR3 contains 13 residues. V was pared by 4 bases and J by 3 bases, with 7 bases between. Germline V lookup: CDR1 MNHNS, CDR2 SASEGT. The CDR3 loop reads CASSAGSYNEQFF. The CDR3 nucleotides read TGTGCCAGCAGTGCAGGGAGCTACAATGAGCAGTTCTTC.

The J gene is TRBJ2-6, the V gene TRBV6-1; D perhaps matches TRBD1 (6 bases). The CDR3 is 15 amino acids. Germline CDR1 reads MNHNS; CDR2 reads SASEGT. V was pared by 5 bases and J by 4 bases, with 12 bases between. The CDR3 DNA reads as TGTGCCAGCAGTAAACAGGGAACCGGGGCCAACGTCCTGACTTTC. This translates into CASSKQGTGANVLTF.

The chain couples TRBV6-1 to TRBJ1-2; 9 bases align to TRBD1. The CDR3 extends over 13 amino acids. Germline V lookup: CDR1 MNHNS, CDR2 SASEGT. V was clipped by 4 bases and J by 8 bases; unmatched bases: 5. Here the CDR3 reads CASSVQGAIGYTF. The DNA for the CDR3 is TGTGCCAGCAGTGTACAGGGGGCGATCGGCTACACCTTC.

Here the CDR3 reads CASRRGDSNTEAFF. In DNA, the CDR3 is TGTGCCAGCAGGAGAGGGGACAGTAACACTGAAGCTTTCTTT. The V and J genes are TRBV9 and TRBJ1-1; TRBD1 matches 7 bases. The CDR3 sequence is 14 residues long. V shed 5 bases and J 2 bases; nucleotides not matched to a gene: 6. Germline V lookup: CDR1 SGDLS, CDR2 YYNGEE.

This clonotype appeared a few times. The rearrangement uses TRBV6-5 and TRBJ1-1; maybe TRBD1 (5 bases). Germline lookup yields CDR1 MNHEY and CDR2 SVGAGI. The CDR3 runs 14 residues. Trimming left V 2 bases short and J 4 bases short, with 11 bases between. In nucleotides, the CDR3 is TGTGCCAGCAGTTACCAGGGTAGCGCCACTGAAGCTTTCTTT. Its protein is CASSYQGSATEAFF.